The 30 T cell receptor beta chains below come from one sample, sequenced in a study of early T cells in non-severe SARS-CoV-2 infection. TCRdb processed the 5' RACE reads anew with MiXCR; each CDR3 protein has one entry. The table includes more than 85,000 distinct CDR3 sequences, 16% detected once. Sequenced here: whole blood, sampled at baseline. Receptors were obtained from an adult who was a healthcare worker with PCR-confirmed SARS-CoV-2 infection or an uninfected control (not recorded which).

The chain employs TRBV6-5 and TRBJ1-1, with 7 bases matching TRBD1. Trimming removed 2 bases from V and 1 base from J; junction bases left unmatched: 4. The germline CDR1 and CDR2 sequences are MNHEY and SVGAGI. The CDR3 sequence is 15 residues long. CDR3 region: CASSYASGGNTEAFF. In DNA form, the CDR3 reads TGTGCCAGCAGTTACGCATCAGGGGGGAACACTGAAGCTTTCTTT.

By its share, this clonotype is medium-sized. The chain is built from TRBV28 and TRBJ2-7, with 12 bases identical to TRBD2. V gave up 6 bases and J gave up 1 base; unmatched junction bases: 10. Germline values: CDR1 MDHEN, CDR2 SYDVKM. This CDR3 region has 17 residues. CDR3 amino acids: CASSSRLAGAGSYEQYF. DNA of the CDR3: TGTGCCAGCAGCTCTAGACTAGCGGGAGCCGGGTCCTACGAGCAGTACTTC.

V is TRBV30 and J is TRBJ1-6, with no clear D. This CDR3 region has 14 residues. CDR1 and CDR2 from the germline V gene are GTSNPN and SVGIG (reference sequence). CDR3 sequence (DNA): TGTGCACGCTCGGGGAGCTCCTATAATTCACCCCTCCACTTT. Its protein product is CARSGSSYNSPLHF.

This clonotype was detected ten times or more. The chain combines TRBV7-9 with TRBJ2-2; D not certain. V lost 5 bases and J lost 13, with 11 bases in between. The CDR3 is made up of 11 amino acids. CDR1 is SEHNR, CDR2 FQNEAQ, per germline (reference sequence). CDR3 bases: TGTGCCAGCAGCGAAGTTCGAGGGCTGTTTTTT. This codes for CASSEVRGLFF.

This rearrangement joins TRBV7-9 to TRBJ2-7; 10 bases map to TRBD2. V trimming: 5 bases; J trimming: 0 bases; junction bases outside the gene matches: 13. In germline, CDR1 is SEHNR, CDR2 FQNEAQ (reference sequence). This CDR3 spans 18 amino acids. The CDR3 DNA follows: TGTGCCAGCAGCCCCAGACTCACCTCTAGCGGGGGCTCCTACGAGCAGTACTTC. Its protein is CASSPRLTSSGGSYEQYF.

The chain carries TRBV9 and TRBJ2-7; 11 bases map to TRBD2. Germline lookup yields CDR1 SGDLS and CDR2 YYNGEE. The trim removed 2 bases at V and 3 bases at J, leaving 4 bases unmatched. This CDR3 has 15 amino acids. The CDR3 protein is CASSVGLADNYEQYF. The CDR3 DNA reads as TGTGCCAGCAGCGTGGGACTAGCGGATAACTACGAGCAGTACTTC.

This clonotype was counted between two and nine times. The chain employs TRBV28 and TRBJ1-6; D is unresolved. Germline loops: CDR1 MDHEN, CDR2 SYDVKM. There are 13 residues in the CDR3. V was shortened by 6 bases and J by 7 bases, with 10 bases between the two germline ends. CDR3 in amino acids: CASSSPPNSPLHF. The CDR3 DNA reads TGTGCCAGCAGCTCACCCCCCAATTCACCCCTCCACTTT.

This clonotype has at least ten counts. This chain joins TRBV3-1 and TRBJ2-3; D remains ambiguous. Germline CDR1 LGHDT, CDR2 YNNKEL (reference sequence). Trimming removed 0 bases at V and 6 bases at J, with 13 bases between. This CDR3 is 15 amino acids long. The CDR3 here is CASSQDGLGLDTQYF. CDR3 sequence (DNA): TGTGCCAGCAGCCAAGACGGTCTAGGGTTGGATACGCAGTATTTT.

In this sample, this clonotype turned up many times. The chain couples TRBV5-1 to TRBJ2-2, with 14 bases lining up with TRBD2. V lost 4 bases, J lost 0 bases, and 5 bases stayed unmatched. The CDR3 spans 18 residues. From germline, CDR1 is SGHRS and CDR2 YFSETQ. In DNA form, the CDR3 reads TGCGCCAGCAGCATGGGACTAGCGGGAGTCCCGAACACCGGGGAGCTGTTTTTT. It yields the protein CASSMGLAGVPNTGELFF.

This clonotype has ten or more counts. The CDR3 DNA sequence: TGCAGTGCCCTGGGACAGGGGACTTCTTACGAGCAGTACTTC. Its protein product is CSALGQGTSYEQYF. The chain couples TRBV20-1 to TRBJ2-7; TRBD1 matches 10 bases. This CDR3 comprises 14 residues. CDR1 and CDR2 (germline): DFQATT, SNEGSKA (reference sequence). The trim removed 6 bases at V and 4 bases at J, leaving 9 bases unmatched.

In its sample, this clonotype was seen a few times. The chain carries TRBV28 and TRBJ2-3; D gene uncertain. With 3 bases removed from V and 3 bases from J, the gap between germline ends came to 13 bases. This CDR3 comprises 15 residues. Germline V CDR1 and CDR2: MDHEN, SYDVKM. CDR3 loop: CASSFPGHLTDTQYF. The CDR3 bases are TGTGCCAGCAGTTTCCCTGGGCACCTTACAGATACGCAGTATTTT. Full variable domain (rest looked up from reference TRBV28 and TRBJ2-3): DVKVTQSSRYLVKRTGEKVFLECVQDMDHENMFWYRQDPGLGLRLIYFSYDVKMKEKGDIPEGYSVSREKKERFSLILESASTNQTSMYLCASSFPGHLTDTQYFGPGTRLTVL.

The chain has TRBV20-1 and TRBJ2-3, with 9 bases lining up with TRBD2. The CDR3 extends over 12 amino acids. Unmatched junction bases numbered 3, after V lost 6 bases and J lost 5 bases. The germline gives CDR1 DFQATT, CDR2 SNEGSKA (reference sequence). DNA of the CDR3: TGCAGTGCGCTGACTAGCGGAGATACGCAGTATTTT. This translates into CSALTSGDTQYF.

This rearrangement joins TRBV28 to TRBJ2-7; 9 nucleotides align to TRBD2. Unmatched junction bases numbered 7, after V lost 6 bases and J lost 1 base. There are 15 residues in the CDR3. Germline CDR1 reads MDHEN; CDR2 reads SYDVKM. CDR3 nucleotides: TGTGCCAGCAGGATATTAGCGGGAGAGTCCTACGAGCAGTACTTC. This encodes CASRILAGESYEQYF. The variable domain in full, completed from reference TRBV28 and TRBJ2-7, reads DVKVTQSSRYLVKRTGEKVFLECVQDMDHENMFWYRQDPGLGLRLIYFSYDVKMKEKGDIPEGYSVSREKKERFSLILESASTNQTSMYLCASRILAGESYEQYFGPGTRLTVT.

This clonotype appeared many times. CDR3 DNA sequence: TGTGCCAGCAGCTTAACAACCGGGACAGGGGGCGGCGGGACCCAGTACTTC. Translating gives CASSLTTGTGGGGTQYF. The chain combines TRBV11-2 with TRBJ2-5; 12 nucleotides line up with TRBD1. The CDR3 runs 17 residues. The germline gives CDR1 SGHAT, CDR2 FQNNGV. V dropped 2 bases and J dropped 7; count of bases not matched to a gene: 11.

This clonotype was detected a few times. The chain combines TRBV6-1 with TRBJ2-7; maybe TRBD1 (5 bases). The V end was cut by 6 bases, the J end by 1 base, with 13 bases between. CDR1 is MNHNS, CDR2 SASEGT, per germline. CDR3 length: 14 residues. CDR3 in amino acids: CASSVGVLSYEQYF. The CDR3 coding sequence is TGTGCCAGCAGCGTAGGGGTGTTATCCTACGAGCAGTACTTC.

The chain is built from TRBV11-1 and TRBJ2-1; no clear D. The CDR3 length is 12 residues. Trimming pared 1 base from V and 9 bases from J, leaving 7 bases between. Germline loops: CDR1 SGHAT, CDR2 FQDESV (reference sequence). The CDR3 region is CASSLVGREQFF. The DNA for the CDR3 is TGTGCCAGCAGCTTAGTCGGGCGTGAGCAGTTCTTC.

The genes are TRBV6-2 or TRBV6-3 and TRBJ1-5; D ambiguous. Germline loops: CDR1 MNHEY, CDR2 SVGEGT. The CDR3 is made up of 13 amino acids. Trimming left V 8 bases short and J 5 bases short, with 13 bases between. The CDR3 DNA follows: TGTGCCAGCTCCAGGAGGAGGGATCAGCCCCAGCATTTT. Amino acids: CASSRRRDQPQHF.

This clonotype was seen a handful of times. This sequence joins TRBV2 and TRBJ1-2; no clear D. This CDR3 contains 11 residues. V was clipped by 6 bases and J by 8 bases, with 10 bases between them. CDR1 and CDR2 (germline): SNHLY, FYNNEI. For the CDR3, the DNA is TGTGCCAGCAGGAATAGTGTAGGCTACACCTTC. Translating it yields CASRNSVGYTF. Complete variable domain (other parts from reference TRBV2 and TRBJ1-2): EPEVTQTPSHQVTQMGQEVILRCVPISNHLYFYWYRQILGQKVEFLVSFYNNEISEKSEIFDDQFSVERPDGSNFTLKIRSTKLEDSAMYFCASRNSVGYTFGSGTRLTVV.

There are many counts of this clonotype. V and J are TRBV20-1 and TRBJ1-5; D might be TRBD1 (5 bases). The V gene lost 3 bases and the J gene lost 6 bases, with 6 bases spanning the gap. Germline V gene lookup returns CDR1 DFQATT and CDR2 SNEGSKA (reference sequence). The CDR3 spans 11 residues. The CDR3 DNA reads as TGCAGTGCTAGCCAGGGTCAGCCCCAGCATTTT. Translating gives CSASQGQPQHF.

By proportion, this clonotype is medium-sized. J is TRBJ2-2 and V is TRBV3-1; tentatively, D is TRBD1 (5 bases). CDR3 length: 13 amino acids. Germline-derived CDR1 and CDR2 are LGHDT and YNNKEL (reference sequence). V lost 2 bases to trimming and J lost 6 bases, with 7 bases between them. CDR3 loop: CASSQQGSGELFF. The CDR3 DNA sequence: TGTGCCAGCAGCCAACAGGGATCCGGGGAGCTGTTTTTT.

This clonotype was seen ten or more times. CDR3: CASSHRTGVAFF. The CDR3, as DNA: TGTGCCAGCAGCCACAGGACAGGCGTGGCTTTCTTT. V gene TRBV7-9 combines with J gene TRBJ1-1; 7 nucleotides match TRBD1. The length of the CDR3 is 12 residues. Germline values: CDR1 SEHNR, CDR2 FQNEAQ (reference sequence). Trimming cost V 5 bases and J 11 bases; bases outside gene matches: 8.

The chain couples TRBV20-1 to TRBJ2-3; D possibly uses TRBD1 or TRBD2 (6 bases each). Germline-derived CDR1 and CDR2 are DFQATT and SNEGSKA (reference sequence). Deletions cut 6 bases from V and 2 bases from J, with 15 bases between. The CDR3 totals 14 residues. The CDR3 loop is CSARGQWVTDTQYF. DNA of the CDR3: TGCAGTGCCCGGGGGCAGTGGGTCACAGATACGCAGTATTTT.

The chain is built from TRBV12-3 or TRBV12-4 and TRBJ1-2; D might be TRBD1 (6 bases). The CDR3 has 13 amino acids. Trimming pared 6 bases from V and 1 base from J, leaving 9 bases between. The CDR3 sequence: CASRKDSNYGYTF. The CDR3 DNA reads TGTGCCAGCAGAAAGGACAGTAACTATGGCTACACCTTC.

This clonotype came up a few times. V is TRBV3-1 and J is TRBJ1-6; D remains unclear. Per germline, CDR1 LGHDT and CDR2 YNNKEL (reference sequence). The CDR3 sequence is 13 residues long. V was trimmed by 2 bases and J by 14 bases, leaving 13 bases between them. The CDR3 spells CASSQFSAKSLHF. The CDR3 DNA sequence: TGTGCCAGCAGCCAATTTTCGGCAAAGTCCCTCCACTTT.

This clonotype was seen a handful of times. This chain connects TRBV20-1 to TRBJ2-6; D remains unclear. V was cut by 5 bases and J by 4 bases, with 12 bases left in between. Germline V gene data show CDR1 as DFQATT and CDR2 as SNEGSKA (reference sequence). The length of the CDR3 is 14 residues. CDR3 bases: TGCAGTGCTGCCGTGATGGGAGGGGCCAACGTCCTGACTTTC. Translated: CSAAVMGGANVLTF.

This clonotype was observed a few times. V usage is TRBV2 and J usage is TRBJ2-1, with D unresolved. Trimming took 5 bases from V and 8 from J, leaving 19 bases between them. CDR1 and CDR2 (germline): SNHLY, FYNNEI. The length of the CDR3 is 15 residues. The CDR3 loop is CASSSIRLYGDEQFF. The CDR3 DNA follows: TGTGCCAGCAGTAGTATACGGTTGTATGGGGATGAGCAGTTCTTC.

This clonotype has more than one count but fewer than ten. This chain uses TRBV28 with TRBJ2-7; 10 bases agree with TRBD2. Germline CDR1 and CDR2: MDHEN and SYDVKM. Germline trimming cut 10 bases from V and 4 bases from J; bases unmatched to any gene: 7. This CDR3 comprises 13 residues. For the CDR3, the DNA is TGTGCCACCGGGACTAGCGTTCTTTACGAGCAGTACTTC. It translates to CATGTSVLYEQYF.

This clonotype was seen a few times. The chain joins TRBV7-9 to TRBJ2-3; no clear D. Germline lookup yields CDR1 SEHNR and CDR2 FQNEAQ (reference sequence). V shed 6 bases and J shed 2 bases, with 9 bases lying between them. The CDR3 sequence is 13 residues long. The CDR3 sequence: CASRPLDTDTQYF. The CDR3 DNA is TGTGCCAGCAGGCCCTTAGACACAGATACGCAGTATTTT.

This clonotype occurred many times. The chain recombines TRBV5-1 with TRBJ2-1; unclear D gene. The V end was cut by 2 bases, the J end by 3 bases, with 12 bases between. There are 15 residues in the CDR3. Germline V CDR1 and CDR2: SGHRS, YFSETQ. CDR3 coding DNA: TGCGCCAGCAGCTTCGGTGAGAACCTCTACAATGAGCAGTTCTTC. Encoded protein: CASSFGENLYNEQFF.

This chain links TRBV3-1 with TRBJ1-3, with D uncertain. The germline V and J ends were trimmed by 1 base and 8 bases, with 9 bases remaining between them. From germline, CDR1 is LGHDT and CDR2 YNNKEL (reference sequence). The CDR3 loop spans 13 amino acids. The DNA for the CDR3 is TGTGCCAGCAGCCAAGGAACCAGAGACACCATATATTTT. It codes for CASSQGTRDTIYF.